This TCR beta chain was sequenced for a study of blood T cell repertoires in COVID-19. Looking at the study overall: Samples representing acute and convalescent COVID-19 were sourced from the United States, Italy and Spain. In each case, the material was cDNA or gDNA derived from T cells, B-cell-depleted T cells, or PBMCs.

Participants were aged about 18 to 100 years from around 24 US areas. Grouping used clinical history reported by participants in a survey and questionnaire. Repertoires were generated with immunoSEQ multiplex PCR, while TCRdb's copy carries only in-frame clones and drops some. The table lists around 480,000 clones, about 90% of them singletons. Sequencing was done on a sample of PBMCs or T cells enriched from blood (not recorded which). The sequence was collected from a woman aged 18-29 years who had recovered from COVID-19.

CDR3 in DNA: TGTGCCAGCAGTTACTCGACGGGGGATATTAATTCACCCCTCCACTTT. Protein product: CASSYSTGDINSPLHF. The V and J genes are TRBV6-2 or TRBV6-3 and TRBJ1-6; weak D call: TRBD1 (5 bases). This CDR3 is built from 16 residues. Germline-derived CDR1 and CDR2 are MNHEY and SVGEGT. V was shortened by 0 bases and J by 6 bases, with 12 bases between the two germline ends.